This T cell receptor (beta chain) is drawn from a study of STAT5B mutations in CD4+ large granular lymphocyte leukemia (dated by TCRdb to the early 2020s). Background on the whole study: Among the healthy controls, the CDR3 'QG' motif was associated with a particular HLA allele. The study compared the TCRbeta repertoires of patients with CD4+ T-cell large granular lymphocyte leukemia against the TCRbeta repertoires of healthy blood donors. Flow cytometry performed on FACSCanto II or FACSVerse showed that the purified fractions had more than 95% purity among lymphocytes. The investigation overall reported the following: Enrichment of TRBV06-family usage was observed among the top patient clones (8/27) relative to healthy controls (2/35). The data were not HLA-matched, and the relatively small sample size could explain the higher clonality seen in CD4+ compared with CD8+ T-LGLL. Compared with healthy CD4+ repertoires, CD4-sorted patient repertoires appeared more clonal, and this difference remained even after the putative leukemic clones were removed. Main leukemic clonotypes were private to each patient, although around 25% of the main leukemic clonotypes were found at low frequency in the non-leukemic repertoires of other patients.

In regard to this clone: The antigen it binds to is not known. Within one base of it there is no much larger clone, and no base qualities were kept.

The V end loses 1 base and the J end loses 5 bases, and a stretch of 13 bases separates them. Taken from cysteine to phenylalanine, the CDR3 has 15 residues. Only the CDR3 region is kept as DNA, spanning 45 bases read in frame from base 1. The germline V gene sets CDR1 to MGHRA and CDR2 to YSYEKL. Healthy controls were roughly 40 blood donors whose buffy coats came from the Finnish Red Cross blood service. All TCR-sequenced material derived from peripheral blood: patient blood samples and healthy donor buffy coats. Peripheral blood mononuclear cells were isolated by Ficoll-Hypaque gradient centrifugation. For the healthy controls, CD4+ cells were obtained from buffy coats by magnetic purification. Genomic DNA was extracted using the Gentra Puregene Cell and Tissue kit, and a Qubit 2.0 fluorometer was used to quantify it. The immunoSEQ assay at survey resolution was applied to genomic DNA for sequencing of TCRbeta rearrangements. As for the original processing: A lowest detectable productive clonotype frequency of 2.59 x 10-5 was observed in the TCR sequencing data. Only productive TCRbeta rearrangements, meaning sequences that were complete and in-frame, were kept for the analyses. Clonality for each sample was calculated as Simpson clonality in the immunoSEQ Analyzer version 3.0. Based on frequency, clones were grouped as very rare, small, medium, large (1-20%) or hyperexpanded (>20%). Generation probabilities were estimated with OLGA 1.2.3, V-gene circos plots were generated with VDJtools, specificities were searched for in VDJdb, and CDR3 motifs were identified with GLIPH. Not all clones reach the TCRdb copy of this immuneACCESS table, which keeps in-frame sequences only. Checked studies attribute under half of the gap to unresolved V genes and leave the rest unexplained. From that table come the V and J calls and clone size; the DNA was used to work out D and trimming. Here the sample has over 25,000 clones; just under 85% occur a single time. About 4% of the sample is taken by the ten largest.

The chain is made from TRBV4-1 and TRBJ2-3; TRBD2 is possibly the D segment (6 matching bases). This receptor was obtained from a human donor in good health. The sample taken for sequencing was CD4+ T cells from blood buffy coats. The CDR3 sequence is CASSQAPGVRDTQYF. The base sequence is TGCGCCAGCAGCCAAGCGCCGGGAGTCCGAGATACGCAGTATTTT.